This T cell receptor beta chain was captured in a study of blood T cell repertoires in COVID-19. Study as a whole: COVID-19 samples, acute and convalescent, were from the United States, Italy and Spain. PBMCs, B-cell-depleted T cells, or T cells provided the cDNA or gDNA that made up the material.

CDR3 size: 15 residues. Germline CDR1 reads MNHEY; CDR2 reads SVGEGT. J lost 4 bases, V lost 6 bases, and 6 bases had no gene match. In the authors' methods: Amplification with reference gene primers provided the estimates of nucleated cell counts. Produced via immunoSEQ multiplex PCR; TCRdb's table is partial and in-frame only. That table supplies the V and J calls and clone size; D and trimming were determined from the DNA. Here the sample spans approximately 150,000 clones, roughly 87% being singletons. Sequenced input: peripheral blood. The rearrangement joins TRBV6-2 or TRBV6-3 to TRBJ1-5, with 10 bases that match TRBD1. The receptor's source is a woman between 65 and 79 years old with acute or convalescent COVID-19. CDR3 nucleotide sequence: TGTGCCAGCAGCCGACAGGGGGCAAAGAATCAGCCCCAGCATTTT. This encodes CASSRQGAKNQPQHF.